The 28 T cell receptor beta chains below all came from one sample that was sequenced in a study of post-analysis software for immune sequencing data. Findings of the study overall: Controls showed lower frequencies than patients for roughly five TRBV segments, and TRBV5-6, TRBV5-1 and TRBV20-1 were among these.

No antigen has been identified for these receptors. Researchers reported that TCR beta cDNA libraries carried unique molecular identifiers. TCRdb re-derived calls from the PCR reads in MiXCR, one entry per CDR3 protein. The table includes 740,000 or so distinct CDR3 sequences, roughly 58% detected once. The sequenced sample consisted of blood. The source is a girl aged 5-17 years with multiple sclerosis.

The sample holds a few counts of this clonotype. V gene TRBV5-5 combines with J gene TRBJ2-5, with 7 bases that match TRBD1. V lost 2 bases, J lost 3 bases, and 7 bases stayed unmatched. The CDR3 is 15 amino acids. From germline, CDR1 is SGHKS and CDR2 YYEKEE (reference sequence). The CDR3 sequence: CASSFETGTEETQYF. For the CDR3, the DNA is TGTGCCAGCAGCTTCGAAACCGGGACAGAAGAGACCCAGTACTTC.

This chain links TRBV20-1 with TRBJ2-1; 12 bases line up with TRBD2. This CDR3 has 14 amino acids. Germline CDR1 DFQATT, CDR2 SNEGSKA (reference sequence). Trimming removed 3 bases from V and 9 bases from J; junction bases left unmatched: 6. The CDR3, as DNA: TGCAGTGCTAGGCGGACTAGCGGGGTCCTTGAGCAGTTCTTC. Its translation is CSARRTSGVLEQFF.

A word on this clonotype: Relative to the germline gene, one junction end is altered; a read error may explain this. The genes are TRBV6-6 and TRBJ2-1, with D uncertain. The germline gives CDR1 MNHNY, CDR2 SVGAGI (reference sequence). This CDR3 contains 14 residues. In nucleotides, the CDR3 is TGTGCCGGCAGTTACCTTACCGCCTACAATGAGCAGTTCTTC. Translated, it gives CAGSYLTAYNEQFF.

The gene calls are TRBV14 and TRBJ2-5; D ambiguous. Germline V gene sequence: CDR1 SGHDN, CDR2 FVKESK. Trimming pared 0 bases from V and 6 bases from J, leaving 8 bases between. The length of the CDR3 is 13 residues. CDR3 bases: TGTGCCAGCAGCCAAGAAGAATGGAAGACCCAGTACTTC. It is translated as CASSQEEWKTQYF. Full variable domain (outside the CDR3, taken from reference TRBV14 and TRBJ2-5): EAGVTQFPSHSVIEKGQTVTLRCDPISGHDNLYWYRRVMGKEIKFLLHFVKESKQDESGMPNNRFLAERTGGTYSTLKVQPAELEDSGVYFCASSQEEWKTQYFGPGTRLLVL.

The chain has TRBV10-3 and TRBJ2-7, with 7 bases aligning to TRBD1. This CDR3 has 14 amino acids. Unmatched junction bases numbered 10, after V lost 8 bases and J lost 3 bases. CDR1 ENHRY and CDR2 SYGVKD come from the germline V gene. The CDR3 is CAIGKGTDNYEQYF. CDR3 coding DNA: TGTGCCATCGGGAAAGGGACAGATAACTACGAGCAGTACTTC.

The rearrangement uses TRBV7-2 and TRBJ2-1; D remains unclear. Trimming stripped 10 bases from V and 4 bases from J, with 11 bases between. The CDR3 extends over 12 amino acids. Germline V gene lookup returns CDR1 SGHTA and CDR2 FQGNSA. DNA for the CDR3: TGTGCCACCGGCGAAAGATACAATGAGCAGTTCTTC. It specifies CATGERYNEQFF.

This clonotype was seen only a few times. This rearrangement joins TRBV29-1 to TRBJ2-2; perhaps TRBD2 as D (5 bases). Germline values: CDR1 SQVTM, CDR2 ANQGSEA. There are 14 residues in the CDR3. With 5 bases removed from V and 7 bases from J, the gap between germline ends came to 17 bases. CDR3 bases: TGCAGCGTTAGTTTCGCGGGCTTTGGCGGGGAGCTGTTTTTT. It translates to CSVSFAGFGGELFF.

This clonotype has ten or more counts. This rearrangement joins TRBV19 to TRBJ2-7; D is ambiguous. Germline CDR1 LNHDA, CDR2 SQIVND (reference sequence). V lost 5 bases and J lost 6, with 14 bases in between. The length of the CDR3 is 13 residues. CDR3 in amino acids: CASSSAPPLEQYF. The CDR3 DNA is TGTGCCAGTAGTTCCGCCCCACCCCTCGAGCAGTACTTC.

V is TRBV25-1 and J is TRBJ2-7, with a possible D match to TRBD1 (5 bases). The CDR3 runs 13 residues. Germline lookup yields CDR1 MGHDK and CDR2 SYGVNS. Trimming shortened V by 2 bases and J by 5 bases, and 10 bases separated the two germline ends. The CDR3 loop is CASSEPGFNEQYF. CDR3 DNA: TGTGCCAGCAGTGAACCAGGGTTCAACGAGCAGTACTTC.

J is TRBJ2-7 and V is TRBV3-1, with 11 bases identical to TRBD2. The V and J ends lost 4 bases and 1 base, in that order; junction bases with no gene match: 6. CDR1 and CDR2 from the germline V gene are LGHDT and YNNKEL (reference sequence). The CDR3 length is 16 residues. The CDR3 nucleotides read TGTGCCAGCAGCCGACTAGCGGGAATCCGTTCCTACGAGCAGTACTTC. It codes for CASSRLAGIRSYEQYF.

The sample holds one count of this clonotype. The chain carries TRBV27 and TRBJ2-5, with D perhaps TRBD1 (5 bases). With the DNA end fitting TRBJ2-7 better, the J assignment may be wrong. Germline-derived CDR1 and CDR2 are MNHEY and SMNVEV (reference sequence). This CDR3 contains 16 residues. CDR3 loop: CASSLKRPAGLYEQYF. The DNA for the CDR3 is TGTGCCAGCAGTTTAAAACGCCCGGCAGGGTTGTACGAGCAGTACTTC.

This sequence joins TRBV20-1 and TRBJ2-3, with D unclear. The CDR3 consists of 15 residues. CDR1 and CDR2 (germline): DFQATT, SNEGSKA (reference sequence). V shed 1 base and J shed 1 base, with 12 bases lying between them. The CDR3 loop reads CSARALGSRTDTQYF. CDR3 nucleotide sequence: TGCAGTGCTAGAGCCCTGGGCAGTCGCACAGATACGCAGTATTTT.

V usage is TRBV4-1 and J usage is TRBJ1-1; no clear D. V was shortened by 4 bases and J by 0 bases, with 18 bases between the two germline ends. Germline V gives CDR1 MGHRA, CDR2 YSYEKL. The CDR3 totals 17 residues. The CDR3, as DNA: TGCGCCAGCAGCCCACTTCAAGGCAGAGGGATGAACACTGAAGCTTTCTTT. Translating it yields CASSPLQGRGMNTEAFF.

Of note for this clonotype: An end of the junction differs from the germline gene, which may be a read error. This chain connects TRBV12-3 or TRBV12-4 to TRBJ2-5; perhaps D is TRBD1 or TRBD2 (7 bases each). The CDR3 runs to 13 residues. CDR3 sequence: CVSRGGLQETQYF. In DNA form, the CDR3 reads TGTGTCAGCAGGGGGGGACTCCAAGAGACCCAGTACTTC.

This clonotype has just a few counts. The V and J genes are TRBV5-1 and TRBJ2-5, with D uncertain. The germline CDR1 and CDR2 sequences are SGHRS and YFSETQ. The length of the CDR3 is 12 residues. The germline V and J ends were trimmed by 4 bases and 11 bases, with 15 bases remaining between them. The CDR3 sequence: CASSPEFNEQYF. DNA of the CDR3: TGCGCCAGCAGCCCCGAGTTCAATGAGCAGTACTTC. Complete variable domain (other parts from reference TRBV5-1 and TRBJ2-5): KAGVTQTPRYLIKTRGQQVTLSCSPISGHRSVSWYQQTPGQGLQFLFEYFSETQRNKGNFPGRFSGRQFSNSRSEMNVSTLELGDSALYLCASSPEFNEQYFGPGTRLLVL.

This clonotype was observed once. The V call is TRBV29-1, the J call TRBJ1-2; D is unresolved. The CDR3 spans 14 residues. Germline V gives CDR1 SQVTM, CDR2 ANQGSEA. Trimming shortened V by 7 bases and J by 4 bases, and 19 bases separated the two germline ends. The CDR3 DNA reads TGCAGCGGTACCTTGGACGGCTCGGTCTATGGCTACACCTTC. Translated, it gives CSGTLDGSVYGYTF. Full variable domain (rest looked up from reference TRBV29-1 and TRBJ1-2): SAVISQKPSRDICQRGTSLTIQCQVDSQVTMMFWYRQQPGQSLTLIATANQGSEATYESGFVIDKFPISRPNLTFSTLTVSNMSPEDSSIYLCSGTLDGSVYGYTFGSGTRLTVV.

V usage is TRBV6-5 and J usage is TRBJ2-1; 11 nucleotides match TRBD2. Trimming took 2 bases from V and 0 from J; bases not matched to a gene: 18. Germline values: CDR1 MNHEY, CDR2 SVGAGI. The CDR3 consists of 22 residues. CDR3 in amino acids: CASSYPRLLAGDRTSSYNEQFF. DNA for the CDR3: TGTGCCAGCAGTTACCCCAGGCTACTAGCGGGGGATCGCACTAGCTCCTACAATGAGCAGTTCTTC.

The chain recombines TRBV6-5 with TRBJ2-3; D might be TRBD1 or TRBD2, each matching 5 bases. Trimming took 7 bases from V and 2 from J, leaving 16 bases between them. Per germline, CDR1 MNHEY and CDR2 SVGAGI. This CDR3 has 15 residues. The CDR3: CASTPGLHHTDTQYF. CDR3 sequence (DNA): TGTGCCAGCACCCCGGGGCTACATCACACAGATACGCAGTATTTT.

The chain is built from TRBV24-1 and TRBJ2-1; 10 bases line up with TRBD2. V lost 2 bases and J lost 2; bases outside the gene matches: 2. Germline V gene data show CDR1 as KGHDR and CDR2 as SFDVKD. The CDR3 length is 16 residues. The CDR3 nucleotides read TGTGCCACCAGTGATTCCGGGACTAGCGCCTACAATGAGCAGTTCTTC. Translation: CATSDSGTSAYNEQFF.

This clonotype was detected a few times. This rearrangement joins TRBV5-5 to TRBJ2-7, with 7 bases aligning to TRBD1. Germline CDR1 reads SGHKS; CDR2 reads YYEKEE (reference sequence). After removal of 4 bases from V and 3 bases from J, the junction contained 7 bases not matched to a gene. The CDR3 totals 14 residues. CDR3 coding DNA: TGTGCCAGCAGCAACAGGGGCGAGTTCTACGAGCAGTACTTC. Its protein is CASSNRGEFYEQYF.

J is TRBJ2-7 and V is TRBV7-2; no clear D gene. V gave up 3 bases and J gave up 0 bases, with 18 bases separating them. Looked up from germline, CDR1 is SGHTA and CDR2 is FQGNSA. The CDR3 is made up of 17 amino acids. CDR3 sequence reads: CASSFLGRALHSYEQYF. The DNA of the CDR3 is TGTGCCAGCAGCTTCCTAGGACGAGCCCTACACTCCTACGAGCAGTACTTC.

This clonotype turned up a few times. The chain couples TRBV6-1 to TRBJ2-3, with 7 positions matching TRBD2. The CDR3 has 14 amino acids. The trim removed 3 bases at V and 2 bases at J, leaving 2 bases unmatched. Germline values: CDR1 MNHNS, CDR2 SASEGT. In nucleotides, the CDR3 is TGTGCCAGCAGTGATGGGGGGGACACAGATACGCAGTATTTT. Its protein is CASSDGGDTDTQYF.

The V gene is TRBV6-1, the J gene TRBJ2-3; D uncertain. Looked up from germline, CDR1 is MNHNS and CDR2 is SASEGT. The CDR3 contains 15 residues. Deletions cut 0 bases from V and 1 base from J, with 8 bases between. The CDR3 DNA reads TGTGCCAGCAGTGAAGCAGGCACCCGCACAGATACGCAGTATTTT. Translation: CASSEAGTRTDTQYF.

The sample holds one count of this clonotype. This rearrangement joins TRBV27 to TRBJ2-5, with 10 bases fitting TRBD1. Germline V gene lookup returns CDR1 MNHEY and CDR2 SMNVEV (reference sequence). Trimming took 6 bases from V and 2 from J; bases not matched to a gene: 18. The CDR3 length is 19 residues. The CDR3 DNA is TGTGCCAGCAGCCAGTCCCCCCCCTCGGGACAGGGGATGCAAGAGACCCAGTACTTC. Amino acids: CASSQSPPSGQGMQETQYF.

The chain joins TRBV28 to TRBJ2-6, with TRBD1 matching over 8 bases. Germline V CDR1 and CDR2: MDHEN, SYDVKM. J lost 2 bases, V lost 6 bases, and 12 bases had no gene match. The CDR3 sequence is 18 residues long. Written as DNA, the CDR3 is TGTGCCAGCAGATTCCCAGGGGGCGCATTGGCTGGGGCCAACGTCCTGACTTTC. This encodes CASRFPGGALAGANVLTF.

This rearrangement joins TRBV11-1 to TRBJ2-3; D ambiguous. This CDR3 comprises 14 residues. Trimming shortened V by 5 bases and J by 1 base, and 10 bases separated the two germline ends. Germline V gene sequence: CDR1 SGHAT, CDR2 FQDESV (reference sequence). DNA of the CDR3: TGTGCCAGCAGCCCCGAGGCGGGCACAGATACGCAGTATTTT. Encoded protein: CASSPEAGTDTQYF.

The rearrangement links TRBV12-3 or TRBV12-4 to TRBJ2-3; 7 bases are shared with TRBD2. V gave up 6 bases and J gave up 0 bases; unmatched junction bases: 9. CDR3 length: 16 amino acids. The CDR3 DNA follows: TGTGCCAGCAGGGGGTCTAGCGGTGTGAGCACAGATACGCAGTATTTT. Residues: CASRGSSGVSTDTQYF.

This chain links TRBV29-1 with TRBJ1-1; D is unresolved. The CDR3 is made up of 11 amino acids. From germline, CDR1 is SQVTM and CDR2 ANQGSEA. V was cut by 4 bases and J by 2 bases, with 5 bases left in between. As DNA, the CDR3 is TGCAGCGTTGTGGTAAACACTGAAGCTTTCTTT. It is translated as CSVVVNTEAFF.